This T cell receptor beta chain was documented in a study of identical twins. Germline V CDR1 and CDR2: LGHDT, YNNKEL (reference sequence). The CDR3 extends over 14 amino acids. V was cut by 0 bases and J by 5 bases, with 9 bases left in between. From the 5' RACE reads, TCRdb called clonotypes with MiXCR, one entry per CDR3 protein. The data contain around 300,000 distinct CDR3 sequences, more than 6.5% of them seen just once; the ten biggest clones take up roughly 2.1%. The same specimen was also included in a second study, on yellow fever vaccine responses in identical twins.

Source material: memory (CD45RO+) T cells sorted from blood. The source is a young woman in good health. The chain couples TRBV3-1 to TRBJ2-3, with a tentative D call TRBD2 (5 bases). CDR3 protein: CASSQDVRVDTQYF. The DNA of the CDR3 is TGTGCCAGCAGCCAAGATGTGCGGGTAGATACGCAGTATTTT.